This T cell receptor (beta chain) was retrieved from a study of blood T cell repertoires in COVID-19. About the study: The origin of the acute and convalescent COVID-19 samples was the United States, Italy and Spain. In each case, the material was cDNA or gDNA derived from T cells, B-cell-depleted T cells, or PBMCs.

Original data processing: Nucleated cell counts were estimated from reference gene primer amplification. Profiling relied on immunoSEQ multiplex PCR, and the TCRdb table lists in-frame clones only, not all of them. V and J calls and clone size are as listed in that table; D and trimming were resolved from the DNA. The sample contains approximately 330,000 clones, 85% to 90% of which appear only once. This TCR derives from a woman aged 50 to 65 with active or convalescent COVID-19. The sample consisted of peripheral blood.

The CDR3 is CASSPGQHYEQYF. The CDR3 DNA reads TGTGCCAGCAGCCCGGGACAGCACTACGAGCAGTACTTC. The chain recombines TRBV7-3 with TRBJ2-7; 7 bases are a match to TRBD1. The CDR3 runs to 13 residues. V was pared by 5 bases and J by 3 bases, with 4 bases of the junction left unmatched. From germline, CDR1 is SGHTA and CDR2 FQGTGA.